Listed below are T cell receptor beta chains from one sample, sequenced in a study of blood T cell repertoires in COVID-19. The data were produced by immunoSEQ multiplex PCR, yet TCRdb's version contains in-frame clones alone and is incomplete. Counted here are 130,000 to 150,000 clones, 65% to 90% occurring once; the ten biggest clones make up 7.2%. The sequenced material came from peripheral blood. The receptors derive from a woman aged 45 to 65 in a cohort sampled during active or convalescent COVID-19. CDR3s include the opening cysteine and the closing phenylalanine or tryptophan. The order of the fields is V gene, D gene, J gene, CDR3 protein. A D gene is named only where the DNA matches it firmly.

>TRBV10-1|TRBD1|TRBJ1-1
CASSGGTENTEAFF
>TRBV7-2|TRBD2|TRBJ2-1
CASSASGLAGNEQFF
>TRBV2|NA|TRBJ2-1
CASSTLTGLGEQFF
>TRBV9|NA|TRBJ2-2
CASSISGTGELFF
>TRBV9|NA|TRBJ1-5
CASSGGEGQPQHF
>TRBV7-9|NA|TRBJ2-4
CASSYAGPKNIQYF
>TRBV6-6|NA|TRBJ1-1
CASSWGGIITEAFF
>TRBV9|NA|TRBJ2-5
CASSVGTDQETQYF
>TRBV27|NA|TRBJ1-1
CASSLWAGLETEAFF
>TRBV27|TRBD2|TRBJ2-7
CASSLSLAGSYEQYF
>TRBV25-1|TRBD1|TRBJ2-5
CASSEGTGVPETQYF
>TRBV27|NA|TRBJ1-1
CARNRYTEAFF
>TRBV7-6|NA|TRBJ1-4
CASSPTAAQGNEKLFF
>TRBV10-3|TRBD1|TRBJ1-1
CAISVEGAHTEAFF
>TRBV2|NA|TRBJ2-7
CASSGQGGSYEQYF
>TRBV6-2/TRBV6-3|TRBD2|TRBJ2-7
CASSFLAGGYEQYF
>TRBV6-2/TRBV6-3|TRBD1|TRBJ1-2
CASSRNPTGRANYGYTF
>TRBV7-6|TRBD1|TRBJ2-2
CASSPRDRYTGELFF
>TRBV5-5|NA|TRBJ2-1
CASSLARNEQFF
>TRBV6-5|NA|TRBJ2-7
CASSYSSGSSYEQYF
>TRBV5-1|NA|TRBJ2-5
CASSSPRGGQETQYF
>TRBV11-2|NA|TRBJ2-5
CASRQAAQETQYF
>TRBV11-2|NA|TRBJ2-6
CASSLDSGGANVLTF
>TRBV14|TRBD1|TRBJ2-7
CASSRSTGGHDEQYF
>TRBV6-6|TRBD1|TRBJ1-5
CASSYKGAHQPQHF
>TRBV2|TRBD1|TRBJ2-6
CASETGAGANVLTF
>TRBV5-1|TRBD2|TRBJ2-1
CASSGMTSGGDEQFF
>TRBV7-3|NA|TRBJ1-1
CASSSGRGTEAFF
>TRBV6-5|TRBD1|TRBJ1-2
CASTQGDSRYGYTF
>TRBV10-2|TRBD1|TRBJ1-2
CASIGRGQGADGYTF
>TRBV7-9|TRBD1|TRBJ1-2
CASSSLQGVLSYTF
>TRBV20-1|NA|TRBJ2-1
CSATPSNEQFF